This record concerns one T cell receptor beta chain sequence. Only a few counts were recorded for this clonotype. The antigen this receptor binds is unknown. A read error may account for a junction end that differs from germline. This specimen belongs to a study of regulatory T cells in long-lasting Graves disease (dated by TCRdb to the early 2020s). About the study as a whole: Antithyroid drugs had been taken for less than 3 months by newly diagnosed Graves' disease patients. This study used TCR sequencing and RNA sequencing of peripheral blood to compare persistent Graves' disease patients against newly diagnosed Graves' disease patients. The study took place in China and was registered as a clinical trial. A total of approximately 35 samples were covered by TCR sequencing, comprising roughly 13 persistent and around 20 newly diagnosed Graves' disease patients.

The time point label corresponds to: newly diagnosed GD, antithyroid drugs for less than 3 months. For both TCR sequencing and RNA sequencing, RNA was extracted from PBMCs in TRIzol. Graves' disease was diagnosed according to American Thyroid Association guidelines. Recruitment of patients was carried out at an endocrinology department in Xi'an, China. Each patient gave roughly 10 milliliters of peripheral blood, collected in an EDTA anticoagulant tube. Ficoll Paque Plus density gradient separation was used to isolate PBMCs, and no additional T cell sorting was done. RNA quality was checked with an Agilent 2100 Bioanalyzer and agarose gel, and concentration with a NanoDrop 2000. The library was produced with multiplex PCR. This sample was sequenced with an Illumina HiSeq 4000. TCR beta libraries were built with iRepertoire HTBI primers and Arm-PCR amplification of CDR3 regions. Before sequencing, the PCR products underwent gel purification. The original pipeline was this. Across samples, about 63 TRBV and 14 TRBJ segments were identified and used for gene usage analysis of CDR3 amino acid clonotypes. COPE and FqMerger were used to merge the filtered high-quality paired reads into contigs. BLAST was used to align contigs to IMGT TRBV, TRBD and TRBJ reference genes, with CDR3 defined following IMGT. Highly expanded clones were defined as clonotypes with a frequency above 0.1%. Shannon entropy was used to measure repertoire diversity, and the Gini coefficient was used to measure V-J evenness. Public clonotypes were defined as clonotypes shared by more than one individual. TCRdb handled the public reads itself, with Q25 trimming in fastp and clone calling in MiXCR, and kept productive beta chains. Rows with one shared CDR3 protein collapse into an entry with the most common genes and DNA. These V and J calls originate from TCRdb's pipeline instead of the authors' own analysis. Within this sample are roughly 400,000 distinct CDR3 sequences, with about 15% of them counted one time only. The top ten hold approximately 8% of the sample.

From the germline V gene (reference sequence), CDR1 is SSHAT and CDR2 is FNYEAQ. Spanning cysteine to phenylalanine, the CDR3 consists of 16 amino acids. The retained sequence is limited to the CDR3, 48 bases, with the frame set at the first base. Findings and caveats that apply to the study as a whole: TRBV28, TRBJ1-2 and TRBJ2-5 were preferentially used in persistent disease, while TRBV20-1 and TRBJ2-1 were favored in newly diagnosed disease. Only peripheral blood was studied, because thyroid tissue, the primary lesion, was inaccessible. As a limitation, the authors acknowledged that the small sample size may reduce accuracy. Persistent Graves' disease patients showed lower TCR Shannon entropy and fewer highly expanded clones than newly diagnosed patients, suggesting clonal expansion. Only the TCR beta chain was sequenced and analyzed. More public clonotypes were shared among persistent patients (approximately 3,000) than among newly diagnosed patients (966).

A further study also used this sample, focusing on T cells in Graves' hyperthyroidism and ophthalmopathy. As that second paper reports: Stable Graves' hyperthyroidism was defined as the absence of progression to ophthalmopathy over 18 months of follow-up. Hyperthyroidism patients were newly diagnosed, with disease duration under 2 months, and aged 18 to 65 years. The study excluded patients with uncontrolled infections, other autoimmune diseases, pregnancy or lactation. Clinical symptoms, serum thyroxine and TRAb, thyroid ultrasound, and orbital computed tomography formed the basis for the diagnoses. The first round of RT-PCR for the TCR CDR3 was performed with the HTBI primer set and the Qiagen OneStep RT-PCR kit. Most expanded thyroid clonotypes (frequency above 0.001) were also found in blood, which suggests that blood repertoires may mirror thyroid immune responses. A 13 V-J signature model separated ophthalmopathy from stable hyperthyroidism, with over 85% sensitivity and about 81% specificity in cross-validation and 80%/75% in testing. During validation, the model predicted progression to ophthalmopathy a median of around 7 months ahead of onset, with around 70% sensitivity and 72% to 85% specificity. To identify TCR V-J signatures that set the groups apart, the researchers used a discovery cohort of 100 patients, made up of 40 to 45 with Graves' ophthalmopathy and some 55 with stable Graves' hyperthyroidism. Prospective prediction of ophthalmopathy was tested in an independent validation cohort of under 20 hyperthyroidism patients and 15 to 17 patients who later progressed to ophthalmopathy. The 100 or so discovery patients were divided at random into training and test sets in a 7:3 ratio. Thyroid tissue and blood T-cell repertoires from about six Graves' hyperthyroidism patients were also compared in the study. After sampling, hyperthyroidism patients received methimazole starting at 30 mg daily, and ophthalmopathy patients received high-dose intravenous methylprednisolone. A second multiplex PCR round built the libraries, followed by size selection and purification. Libraries were sequenced paired-end with 100 bp reads on an Illumina HiSeq2000. Raw data were processed with SOAPnuke, discarding reads with adapters, uncalled bases, mean Phred below 15, or no exact constant-primer or identifier match. High-quality paired reads were merged with COPE v1.2.5, and unique nucleotide sequences were defined as clonotypes. Clonotypes were aligned to IMGT TRBV, TRBD and TRBJ reference segments using MiTCR v1.1. The analysis was restricted to V-J combinations with a frequency above 0.0001, which together covered 99.2% of the repertoires. The TCS score was defined as F50 (clonal expansion) divided by E x V (chaos), with BLOSUM62-based TCRdist calculated between CDR3 peptides within each V-J. Welch's t-statistics and random forest reduced fewer than 600 V-J features to fewer than 15, which were used in a naive Bayes classifier (R e1071). No statistical method was used to set the sample size in advance, and investigators knew the group allocation. The paper reports TCR Vbeta CDR3 sequencing of approximately 140 peripheral blood samples: fewer than 50 ophthalmopathy, some 80 hyperthyroidism and approximately 17 progressor patients.

The source of this sequence is a woman aged 40 to 50 with Graves disease. Donor details come from another sample of the same person, matched by shared clones. The V and J genes are TRBV7-7 and TRBJ2-1, and 10 bases in between align with TRBD2. Source: peripheral blood mononuclear cells (PBMCs), taken at new diagnosis, from a patient treated with antithyroid drugs. The CDR3 has the sequence CASSLEEGLAYNEQFF. Here is the DNA: TGTGCTAGCAGCTTAGAGGAGGGACTAGCGTACAATGAGCAGTTCTTC.